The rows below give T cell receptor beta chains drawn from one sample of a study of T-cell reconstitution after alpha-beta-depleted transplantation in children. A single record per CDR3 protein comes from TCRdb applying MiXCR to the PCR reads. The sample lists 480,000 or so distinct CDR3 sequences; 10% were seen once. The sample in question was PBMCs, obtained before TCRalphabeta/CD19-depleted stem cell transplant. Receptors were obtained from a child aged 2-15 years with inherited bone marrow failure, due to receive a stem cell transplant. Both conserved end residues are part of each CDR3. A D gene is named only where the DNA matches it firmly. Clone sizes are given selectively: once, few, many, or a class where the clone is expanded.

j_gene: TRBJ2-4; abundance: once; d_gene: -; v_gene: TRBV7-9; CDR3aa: CASGLLAKNIQYF; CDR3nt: TGTGCCAGCGGACTTCTAGCCAAAAACATTCAGTACTTC
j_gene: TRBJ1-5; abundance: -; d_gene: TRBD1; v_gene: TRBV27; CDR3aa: CASSWTGAHQPQHF; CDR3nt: TGTGCCAGCAGTTGGACAGGGGCGCATCAGCCCCAGCATTTT
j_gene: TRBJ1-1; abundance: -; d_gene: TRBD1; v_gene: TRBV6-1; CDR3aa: CASSPGQGGTEAIF; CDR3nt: TGTGCCAGCAGTCCCGGACAGGGCGGGACTGAAGCTATCTTT
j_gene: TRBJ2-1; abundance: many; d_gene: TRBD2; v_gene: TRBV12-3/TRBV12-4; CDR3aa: CASSPSSGFYNEQFF; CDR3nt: TGTGCCAGCAGTCCTTCTAGCGGCTTCTACAATGAGCAGTTCTTC
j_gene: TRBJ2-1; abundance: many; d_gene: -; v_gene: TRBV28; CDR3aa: CASSSPEEQFF; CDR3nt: TGTGCCAGCAGTTCACCTGAGGAGCAGTTCTTC
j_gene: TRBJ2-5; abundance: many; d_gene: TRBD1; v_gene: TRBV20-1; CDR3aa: CSARDRSRTGWWETQYF; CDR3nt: TGCAGTGCTAGAGATCGGTCCCGGACAGGGTGGTGGGAGACCCAGTACTTC
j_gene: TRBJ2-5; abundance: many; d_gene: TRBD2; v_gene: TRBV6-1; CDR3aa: CASSPRGVQETQYF; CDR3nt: TGTGCCAGCAGCCCCCGGGGGGTCCAAGAGACCCAGTACTTC
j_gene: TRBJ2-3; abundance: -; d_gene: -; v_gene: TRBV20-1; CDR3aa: CSPPGPGGSDTQYF; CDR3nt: TGCAGTCCCCCAGGCCCAGGAGGCAGCGATACGCAGTATTTT
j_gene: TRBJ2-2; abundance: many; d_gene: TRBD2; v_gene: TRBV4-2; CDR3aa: CASSQRPSGGNTGELFF; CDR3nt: TGTGCCAGCAGCCAGCGCCCTAGCGGGGGAAACACCGGGGAGCTGTTTTTT
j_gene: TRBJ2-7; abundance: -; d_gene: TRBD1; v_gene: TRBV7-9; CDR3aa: CASSLGGRGKHEQYF; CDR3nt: TGTGCCAGCAGCTTAGGGGGCAGGGGGAAGCACGAGCAGTACTTC
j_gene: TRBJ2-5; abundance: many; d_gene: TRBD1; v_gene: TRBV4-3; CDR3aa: CASSPAGTGIETQYF; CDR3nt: TGCGCCAGCAGCCCAGCAGGGACAGGCATAGAGACCCAGTACTTC
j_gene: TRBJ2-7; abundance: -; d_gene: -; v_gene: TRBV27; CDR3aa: CASSLGQGVAGEQYF; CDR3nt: TGTGCCAGCAGTTTAGGTCAGGGAGTCGCGGGCGAGCAGTACTTC
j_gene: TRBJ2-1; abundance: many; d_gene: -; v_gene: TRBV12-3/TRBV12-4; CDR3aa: CATRTRGRDEQFF; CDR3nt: TGTGCCACCCGAACACGGGGACGGGATGAGCAGTTCTTC
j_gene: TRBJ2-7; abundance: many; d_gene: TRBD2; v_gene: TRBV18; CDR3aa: CASSPYSTSGKPSTYEQYF; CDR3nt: TGTGCCAGCTCACCTTACTCTACTAGCGGGAAGCCATCCACCTACGAGCAGTACTTC
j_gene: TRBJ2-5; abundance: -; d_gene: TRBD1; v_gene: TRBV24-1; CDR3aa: CATSGTGGYQETQYF; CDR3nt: TGTGCCACCAGTGGAACAGGGGGCTATCAAGAGACCCAGTACTTC
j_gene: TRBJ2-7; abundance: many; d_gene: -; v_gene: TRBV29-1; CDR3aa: CSARQGRDEQYF; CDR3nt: TGCAGCGCCCGACAGGGGAGGGACGAGCAGTACTTC
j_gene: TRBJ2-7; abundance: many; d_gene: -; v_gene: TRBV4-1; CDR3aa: CASSRNREGGEQYF; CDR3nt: TGCGCCAGCAGCCGAAACAGGGAGGGGGGCGAGCAGTACTTC
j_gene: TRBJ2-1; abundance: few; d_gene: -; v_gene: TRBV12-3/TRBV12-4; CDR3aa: CASSTGPQGYNEQFF; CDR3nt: TGTGCCAGCAGTACGGGCCCACAGGGCTACAATGAGCAGTTCTTC
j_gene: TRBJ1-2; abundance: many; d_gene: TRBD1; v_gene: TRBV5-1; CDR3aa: CASSLRTGSYGYTF; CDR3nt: TGCGCCAGCAGCTTGCGGACAGGGTCCTATGGCTACACCTTC
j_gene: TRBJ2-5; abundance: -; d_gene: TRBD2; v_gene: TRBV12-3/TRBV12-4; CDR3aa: CASRPSGGRRETQYF; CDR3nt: TGTGCCAGCAGACCATCGGGGGGGAGAAGAGAGACCCAGTACTTC
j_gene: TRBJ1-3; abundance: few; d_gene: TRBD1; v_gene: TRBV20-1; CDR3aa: CSVTQGATGNTIYF; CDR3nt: TGCAGTGTTACCCAGGGGGCGACCGGAAACACCATATATTTT
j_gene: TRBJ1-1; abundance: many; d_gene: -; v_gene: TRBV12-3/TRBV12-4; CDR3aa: CASSLGTPRPEAFF; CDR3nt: TGTGCCAGCAGTTTAGGGACCCCGCGACCTGAAGCTTTCTTT
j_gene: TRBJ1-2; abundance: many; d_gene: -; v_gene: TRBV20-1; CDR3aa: CSASPGRGGYTF; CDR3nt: TGCAGTGCTAGCCCGGGACGCGGGGGCTACACCTTC
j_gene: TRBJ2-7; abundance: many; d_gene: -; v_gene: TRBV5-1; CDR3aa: CASRPRQGSYEQYF; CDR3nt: TGCGCCAGCAGACCCCGGCAGGGCAGCTACGAGCAGTACTTC
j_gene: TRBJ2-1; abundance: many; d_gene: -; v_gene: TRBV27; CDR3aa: CASSERYNEQFF; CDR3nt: TGTGCCAGCAGTGAGAGATACAATGAGCAGTTCTTC
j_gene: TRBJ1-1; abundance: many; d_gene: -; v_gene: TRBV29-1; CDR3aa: CSVDKNAEITEAFF; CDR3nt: TGCAGCGTGGACAAAAATGCTGAGATCACTGAAGCTTTCTTT
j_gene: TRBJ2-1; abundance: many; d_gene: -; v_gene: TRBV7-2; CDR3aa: CASSLGGPAYNEQFF; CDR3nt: TGTGCCAGCAGCTTAGGTGGGCCAGCTTACAATGAGCAGTTCTTC
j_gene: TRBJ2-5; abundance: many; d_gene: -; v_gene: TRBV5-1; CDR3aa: CASSLVTGPETQYF; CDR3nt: TGCGCCAGCAGCTTGGTTACAGGGCCAGAGACCCAGTACTTC
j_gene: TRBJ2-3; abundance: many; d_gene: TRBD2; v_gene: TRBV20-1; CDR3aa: CSAVAGSSTDTQYF; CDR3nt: TGCAGTGCTGTAGCGGGATCTAGCACAGATACGCAGTATTTT
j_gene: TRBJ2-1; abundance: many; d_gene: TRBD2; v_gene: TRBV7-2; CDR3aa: CASSLPLTGLVNEQFF; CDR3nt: TGTGCCAGCAGCTTACCTTTAACGGGACTAGTAAATGAGCAGTTCTTC
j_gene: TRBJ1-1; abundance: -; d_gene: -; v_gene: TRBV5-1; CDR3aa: CASSLGSDEAFF; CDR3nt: TGCGCCAGCAGCTTGGGATCGGATGAAGCTTTCTTT
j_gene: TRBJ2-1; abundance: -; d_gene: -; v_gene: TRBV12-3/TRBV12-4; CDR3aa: CASMTLGYNEQFF; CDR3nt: TGTGCCAGCATGACACTCGGCTACAATGAGCAGTTCTTC
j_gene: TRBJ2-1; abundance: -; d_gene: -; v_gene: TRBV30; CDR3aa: CAWSRGGNEQFF; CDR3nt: TGTGCCTGGAGTAGGGGGGGGAATGAGCAGTTCTTC
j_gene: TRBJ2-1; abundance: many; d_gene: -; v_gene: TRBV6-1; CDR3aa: CASNPQGSPYNEQFF; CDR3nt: TGTGCCAGCAACCCTCAGGGGAGCCCCTACAATGAGCAGTTCTTC
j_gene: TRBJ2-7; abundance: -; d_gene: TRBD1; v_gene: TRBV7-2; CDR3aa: CASSLPRQGYEQYF; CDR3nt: TGTGCCAGCAGCTTACCCAGACAGGGCTACGAGCAGTACTTC
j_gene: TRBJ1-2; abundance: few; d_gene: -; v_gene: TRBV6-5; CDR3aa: CASSTSGAYGYTF; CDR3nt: TGTGCCAGCAGTACCTCGGGAGCCTATGGCTACACCTTC
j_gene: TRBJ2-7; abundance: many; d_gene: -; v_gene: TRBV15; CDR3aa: CATSKEGYEQYF; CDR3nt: TGTGCCACCAGCAAGGAGGGCTACGAGCAGTACTTC
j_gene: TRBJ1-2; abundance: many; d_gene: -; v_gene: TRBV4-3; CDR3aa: CASSQDVTLLDGYTF; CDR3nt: TGCGCCAGCAGCCAAGATGTTACCCTCCTGGATGGCTACACCTTC
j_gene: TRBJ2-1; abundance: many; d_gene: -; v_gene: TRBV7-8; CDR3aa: CASSFGGAYNEQFF; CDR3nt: TGTGCCAGCAGCTTTGGGGGGGCGTACAATGAGCAGTTCTTC
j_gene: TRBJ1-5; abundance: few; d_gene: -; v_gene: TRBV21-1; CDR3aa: CASSKYIGAGYSNQPQHF; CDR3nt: TGTGCCAGCAGCAAATATATAGGTGCAGGGTATAGCAATCAGCCCCAGCATTTT
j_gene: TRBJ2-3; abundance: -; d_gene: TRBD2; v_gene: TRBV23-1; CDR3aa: CASPGLDPPPQNTDTQYF; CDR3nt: TGCGCCAGTCCGGGACTAGACCCACCCCCGCAAAACACAGATACGCAGTATTTT
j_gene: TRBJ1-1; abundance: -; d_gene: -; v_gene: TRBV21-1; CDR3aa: CASSKRAENTDAFF; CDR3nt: TGTGCCAGCAGCAAACGAGCGGAGAACACTGACGCTTTCTTT
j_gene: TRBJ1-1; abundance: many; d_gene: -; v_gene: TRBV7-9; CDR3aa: CASERAGYSEAFF; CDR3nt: TGTGCCAGCGAGCGGGCAGGATATTCTGAAGCTTTCTTT
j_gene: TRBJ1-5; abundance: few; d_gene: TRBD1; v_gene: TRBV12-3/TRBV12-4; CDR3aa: CASSRGQDGGQPQHF; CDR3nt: TGTGCCAGCAGCCGAGGACAGGACGGGGGACAGCCCCAGCATTTT
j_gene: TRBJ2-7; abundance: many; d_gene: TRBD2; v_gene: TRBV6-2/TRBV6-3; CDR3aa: CASRKTSGPYEQYF; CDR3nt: TGTGCCAGCAGAAAGACTAGCGGACCCTACGAGCAGTACTTC
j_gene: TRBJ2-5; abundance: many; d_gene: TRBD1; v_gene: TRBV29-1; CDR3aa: CSVEGPTGDRETQYF; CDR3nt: TGCAGCGTTGAAGGGCCAACAGGGGACAGAGAGACCCAGTACTTC
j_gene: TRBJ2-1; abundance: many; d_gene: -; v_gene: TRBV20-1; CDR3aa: CSAGRDYNEQFF; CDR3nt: TGCAGTGCTGGCCGGGACTACAATGAGCAGTTCTTC
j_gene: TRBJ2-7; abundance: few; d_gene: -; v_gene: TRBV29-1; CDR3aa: CSVSPRDLREQYF; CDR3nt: TGCAGCGTCTCTCCCCGGGACCTGAGGGAGCAGTACTTC
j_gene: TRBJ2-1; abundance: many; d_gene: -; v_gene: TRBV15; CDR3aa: CATSRPDRPGVSYNEQFF; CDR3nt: TGTGCCACCAGCAGACCTGATAGACCAGGGGTCTCCTACAATGAGCAGTTCTTC
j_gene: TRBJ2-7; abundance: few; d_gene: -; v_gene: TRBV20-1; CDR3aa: CSARPDTDYEQYF; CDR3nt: TGCAGTGCTAGACCAGACACTGACTACGAGCAGTACTTC
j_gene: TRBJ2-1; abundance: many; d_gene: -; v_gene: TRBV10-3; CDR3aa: CAISDPQRDTYNEQFF; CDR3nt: TGTGCCATCAGTGATCCTCAGCGGGACACATACAATGAGCAGTTCTTC
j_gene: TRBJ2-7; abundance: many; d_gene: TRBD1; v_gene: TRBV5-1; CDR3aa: CASSLATDRPYYEQYF; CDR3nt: TGCGCCAGCAGCTTGGCAACGGACAGGCCTTACTACGAGCAGTACTTC
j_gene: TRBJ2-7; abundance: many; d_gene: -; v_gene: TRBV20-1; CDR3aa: CSALRRSYEQYF; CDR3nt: TGCAGTGCCCTCAGGAGATCCTACGAGCAGTACTTC
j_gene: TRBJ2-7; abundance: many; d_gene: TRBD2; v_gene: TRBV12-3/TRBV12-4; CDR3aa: CASTHIAGDQYEQYF; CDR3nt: TGTGCCAGCACCCATATAGCGGGAGATCAGTACGAGCAGTACTTC
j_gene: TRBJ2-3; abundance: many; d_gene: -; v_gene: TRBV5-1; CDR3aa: CASSPPGAADTQYF; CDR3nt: TGCGCCAGCAGCCCCCCGGGGGCCGCAGATACGCAGTATTTT
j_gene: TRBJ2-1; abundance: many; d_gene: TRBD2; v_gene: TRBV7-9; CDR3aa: CASRISGGSYNEQFF; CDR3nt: TGTGCCAGCAGAATTAGCGGGGGCTCCTACAATGAGCAGTTCTTC
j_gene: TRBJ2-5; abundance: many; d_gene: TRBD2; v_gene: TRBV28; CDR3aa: CASSYGLAGGLGQETQYF; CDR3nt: TGTGCCAGCAGCTATGGACTAGCGGGAGGGCTTGGCCAAGAGACCCAGTACTTC
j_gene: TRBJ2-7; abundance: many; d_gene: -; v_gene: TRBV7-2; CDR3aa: CASSLGVVGTSYEQYF; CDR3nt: TGTGCCAGCAGCTTAGGTGTTGTCGGGACGTCCTACGAGCAGTACTTC
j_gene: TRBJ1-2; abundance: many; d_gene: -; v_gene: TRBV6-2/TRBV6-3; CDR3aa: CASTVRDGGYTF; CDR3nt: TGTGCCAGCACCGTCAGGGACGGAGGCTACACCTTC